The T cell receptor beta chain under discussion was sequenced for a study of T cells after yellow fever vaccination (dated by TCRdb to the late 2010s). About the study as a whole: The SMART-Seq v4 Ultra Low Input RNA kit was used to prepare libraries from fractions with low cell numbers. To follow T-cell clones before and after both primary and booster YFV17D yellow fever vaccination, bulk TCR alpha and beta repertoires underwent longitudinal sequencing. The cohort comprised two healthy male donors, one aged 18 to 29 and one aged 30 to 39 years. Bulk PBMC replicates and cell subsets were isolated from blood drawn at multiple timepoints before and after both primary and secondary immunization.

The instrument was an Illumina NovaSeq 6000. TCR cDNA was synthesized by 5'RACE template switching, which introduced a universal primer site and unique molecular identifiers. Priming of cDNA synthesis was performed from both the TCR alpha and TCR beta constant segments. Library amplification used two PCR steps, and the second PCR step added sample barcodes and sequencing adapters. Libraries were sequenced on Illumina HiSeq 2500 (2x100 bp) or NovaSeq (2x150 bp). Per the original workflow: Reads were demultiplexed and collapsed into UMI consensus sequences with MIGEC, and V(D)J alignment was performed with MiXCR. Using edgeR on replicate PBMC samples, clonotypes were called vaccine-responding if FDR was below 0.01 and the log2 fold change was above 5 up to day 15. Each bulk clonotype was labeled CD4 or CD8 based on which sequenced repertoire, CD4 or CD8, contained the clonotype at higher abundance. In-frame beta chains were kept once TCRdb had trimmed the public reads at Q25 with fastp and called clones with MiXCR. Rows merge per CDR3 protein into single entries with the most common DNA and genes. These V and J calls rely on TCRdb rather than the paper's analysis. This sample gives some 320,000 distinct CDR3 sequences in total; approximately 10% of them show up just once. 3% to 4% of the sample comes from the top ten.

The germline V gene specifies SNHLY as CDR1 and FYNNEI as CDR2. The junction shows trimming of 9 bases on V and 0 bases on J, plus 6 bases between the germline ends. CDR3 length: 12 amino acids, cysteine to phenylalanine. The entry retains the CDR3 DNA only, 36 bases that are in frame from base 1. Taken with the paper, the label for treatment or condition translates to: live attenuated yellow fever vaccine strain. PBMCs were isolated from peripheral blood using a standard Ficoll-Paque protocol. Dynabeads CD4 and CD8 positive selection kits were used to isolate CD4 and CD8 T-cell fractions. TriZol was used to extract RNA from bulk PBMCs, CD4 and CD8 fractions, and dextramer-positive and dextramer-negative fractions. This clonotype was recorded a few times. Its cognate antigen has yet to be identified. No base-level quality is on record; no much larger clone is a single base apart. Overall study outcomes, separate from this receptor: Most clones expanded after primary vaccination (roughly 96% of CD4 and around 89% of CD8) were re-detected after the booster, suggesting that broad memory maintenance occurred. Computational filtering was needed because FACS-sorted repertoires could contain abundant contaminating clonotypes from the bulk population. Because the study included only a couple of donors, the extent to which the findings can be generalized is limited. Compared with the primary T-cell response, the secondary T-cell response was weaker but faster, peaking on day 5 rather than day 15. A small fraction of clonotypes showed up in both the CD4 and CD8 compartments, probably as a result of convergent recombination.

Sequencing used CD4+ T cells sorted from PBMCs, obtained 5 days after the yellow fever booster vaccination. The sequence joins TRBV2 to TRBJ1-3; the D gene cannot be resolved reliably. The receptor was derived from a man younger than 35 who received the YFV17D yellow fever vaccine. The encoded CDR3 is CASVSSGNTIYF. In nucleotide form, the sequence is TGTGCCAGTGTCTCCTCTGGAAACACCATATATTTT.